This paragraph covers one TCR beta chain sequence. Its antigen is unknown. The entry originates in a study of T cell responses to AZD1222 COVID-19 vaccine. Study-level findings and limits: Reports say nearly half of spike-specific TCRs go after unmutated variant regions. There were repertoire samples only from the period after the peak T cell response.

V lost 3 bases, J lost 7 bases, and 6 bases stayed unmatched. CDR1 and CDR2 (germline): KGHDR, SFDVKD. There are 14 residues in the CDR3. Assay: immunoSEQ multiplex PCR; the TCRdb copy retains only in-frame clones and omits some. The sample records around 100,000 clones, around nine tenths being singletons. The source of this sequence is an adult in good health. The J gene is TRBJ2-5, the V gene TRBV24-1; TRBD2 aligns across 8 bases. The sample was peripheral blood, taken on day 0 of AZD1222 vaccination. The CDR3 region has the DNA TGTGCCACCAGTGATGCCAGCGGGGGTGCGACCCAGTACTTC. Protein product: CATSDASGGATQYF.